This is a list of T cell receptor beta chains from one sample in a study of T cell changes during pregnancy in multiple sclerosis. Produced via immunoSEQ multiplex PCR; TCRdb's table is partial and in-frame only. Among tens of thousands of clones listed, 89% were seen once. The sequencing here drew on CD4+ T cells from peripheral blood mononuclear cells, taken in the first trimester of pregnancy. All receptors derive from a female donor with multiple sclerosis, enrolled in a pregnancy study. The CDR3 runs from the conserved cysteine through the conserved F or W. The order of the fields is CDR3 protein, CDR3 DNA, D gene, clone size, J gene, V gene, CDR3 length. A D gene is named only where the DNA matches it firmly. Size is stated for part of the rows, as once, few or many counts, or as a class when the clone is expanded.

CASRHGQGADNEQFF TGTGCCAGCAGACACGGACAGGGGGCAGACAATGAGCAGTTCTTC TRBD1 - TRBJ2-1 TRBV7-9 15
CASSLTGRETQYF TGTGCCAGCAGCCTCACGGGGAGAGAGACCCAGTACTTC - - TRBJ2-5 TRBV28 13
CASRTGTKNTEAFF TGTGCCAGCAGAACAGGGACGAAGAACACTGAAGCTTTCTTT - - TRBJ1-1 TRBV5-5 14
CASSVRGKPNYGYTF TGTGCCAGCAGCGTCCGAGGGAAGCCTAACTATGGCTACACCTTC - - TRBJ1-2 TRBV6-5 15
CASSLGGPGAQYF TGTGCCAGCAGTTTGGGTGGACCGGGGGCCCAGTACTTC - - TRBJ2-5 TRBV27 13
CASSLTLRTSGIDEQFF TGTGCCAGCAGCTTAACTCTTCGGACTAGCGGGATCGATGAGCAGTTCTTC TRBD2 - TRBJ2-1 TRBV5-8 17
CASSFTSTGVNTEAFF TGTGCCAGCAGTTTCACTTCGACAGGGGTGAACACTGAAGCTTTCTTT TRBD1 - TRBJ1-1 TRBV27 16
CASSLYLTGELFF TGTGCTAGCAGCTTATACCTAACCGGGGAGCTGTTTTTT - - TRBJ2-2 TRBV7-7 13
CASSLAGYGYTF TGCGCCAGCAGCTTGGCAGGATATGGCTACACCTTC - - TRBJ1-2 TRBV5-1 12
CAGASRTSGIGEQFF TGTGCCGGGGCCTCAAGGACTAGCGGGATTGGTGAGCAGTTCTTC TRBD2 once TRBJ2-1 TRBV7-9 15
CASSSERGKADTQYF TGTGCCAGCAGTTCCGAAAGGGGAAAGGCGGATACGCAGTATTTT - - TRBJ2-3 TRBV27 15
CASSETVNTEAFF TGTGCCAGCTCCGAGACAGTAAACACTGAAGCTTTCTTT - - TRBJ1-1 TRBV18 13
CASSLGAPETQYF TGCGCCAGCAGCTTGGGGGCCCCAGAGACCCAGTACTTC - - TRBJ2-5 TRBV5-1 13
CASSPDRINSPLHF TGTGCCAGCAGCCCCGACAGAATTAATTCACCCCTCCACTTT - once TRBJ1-6 TRBV5-4 14
CASSHRLTVEKLFF TGCGCCAGCAGCCACAGATTAACCGTTGAAAAACTGTTTTTT - - TRBJ1-4 TRBV4-1 14
CASTPLAAGGPKNEQYF TGTGCCAGCACCCCCTTAGCTGCGGGAGGGCCGAAAAACGAGCAGTACTTC TRBD2 - TRBJ2-7 TRBV2 17
CASRGTDHYNEQFF TGTGCCAGCAGGGGGACAGACCATTACAATGAGCAGTTCTTC TRBD1 - TRBJ2-1 TRBV28 14
CASSIGTGLVDEQYF TGTGCCAGTAGTATAGGGACAGGGTTGGTCGACGAGCAGTACTTC TRBD1 - TRBJ2-7 TRBV19 15
CASSPPLGGGSYEQYF TGTGCCAGCAGTCCCCCCCTTGGGGGGGGTTCCTACGAGCAGTACTTC TRBD2 - TRBJ2-7 TRBV28 16
CASSLDVAGGTDTQYF TGTGCCAGCAGCTTAGATGTTGCAGGGGGCACAGATACGCAGTATTTT - - TRBJ2-3 TRBV7-6 16
CASSLTGGGEYF TGTGCCAGCAGCTTAACAGGGGGTGGGGAGTACTTC TRBD1 - TRBJ2-7 TRBV7-2 12
CASSHWGGSGRAQLEQFF TGTGCCAGCAGCCATTGGGGGGGTAGCGGGAGGGCTCAGCTTGAGCAGTTCTTC TRBD2 - TRBJ2-1 TRBV11-2 18
CASSGGPPNYGYTF TGTGCCAGCTCAGGGGGGCCTCCTAACTATGGCTACACCTTC TRBD1 - TRBJ1-2 TRBV6-1 14
CASSSQGLDEQYF TGTGCCAGCAGCTCCCAGGGTTTAGACGAGCAGTACTTC - - TRBJ2-7 TRBV5-4 13
CSVEKGDNTEAFF TGCAGCGTTGAAAAAGGGGATAATACTGAAGCTTTCTTT - once TRBJ1-1 TRBV29-1 13
CASSLTGSAGELFF TGTGCCAGCAGCTTAACAGGGTCGGCCGGGGAGCTGTTTTTT - - TRBJ2-2 TRBV7-9 14
CASSLTSSYNEQFF TGTGCCAGCAGTTTGACTAGCTCCTACAATGAGCAGTTCTTC - - TRBJ2-1 TRBV6-4 14
CASSSPPPFERGKYNEQFF TGTGCCAGTAGTTCACCGCCCCCGTTTGAGCGGGGCAAATACAATGAGCAGTTCTTC TRBD2 - TRBJ2-1 TRBV19 19
CASSQVATTNEKLFF TGCGCCAGCAGCCAAGTGGCCACAACTAATGAAAAACTGTTTTTT - - TRBJ1-4 TRBV4-3 15
CASNLRTGGYEQYF TGTGCCAGCAACCTAAGGACAGGCGGCTACGAGCAGTACTTC TRBD1 - TRBJ2-7 TRBV28 14
CASSLAGLAVYNEQFF TGTGCCAGCAGCTTAGCGGGACTAGCGGTTTACAATGAGCAGTTCTTC TRBD2 - TRBJ2-1 TRBV7-9 16
CASRSDRASYEQYF TGTGCCAGCAGATCGGACAGGGCATCCTACGAGCAGTACTTC TRBD1 - TRBJ2-7 TRBV6-6 14
CASPGLAGEQDTQYF TGTGCCAGCCCCGGACTAGCGGGAGAGCAAGATACGCAGTATTTT TRBD2 - TRBJ2-3 TRBV18 15
CASREGLAADTQYF TGTGCCAGCAGGGAAGGACTAGCGGCAGATACGCAGTATTTT TRBD2 - TRBJ2-3 TRBV2 14
CASSLQGANTDTQYF TGCGCCAGCAGCTTACAGGGGGCAAACACAGATACGCAGTATTTT TRBD1 - TRBJ2-3 TRBV5-1 15
CASSLRAGGSNEQFF TGTGCCAGCAGCTTACGAGCGGGAGGGTCCAATGAGCAGTTCTTC TRBD2 - TRBJ2-1 TRBV7-3 15
CASRTDRVGTEAFF TGTGCCAGCAGGACTGACAGGGTAGGCACTGAAGCTTTCTTT TRBD1 few TRBJ1-1 TRBV7-8 14
CARERRSRGYTF TGTGCCAGAGAGAGGCGGTCTCGCGGCTACACCTTC - - TRBJ1-2 TRBV2 12
CSVVGGAGNYGYTF TGCAGCGTAGTAGGAGGGGCGGGTAACTATGGCTACACCTTC - - TRBJ1-2 TRBV29-1 14
CASSLSGRAYEQYF TGTGCCAGCAGTTTGAGCGGGAGGGCCTACGAGCAGTACTTC TRBD2 - TRBJ2-7 TRBV6-5 14
CASSSVQPQHF TGTGCCAGCAGTTCGGTCCAGCCCCAGCATTTT - - TRBJ1-5 TRBV28 11
CASSLAGRELDNEQFF TGTGCCAGCAGCTTGGCCGGGCGGGAGTTAGACAATGAGCAGTTCTTC TRBD2 once TRBJ2-1 TRBV5-4 16
CASSLPTGLNTDTQYF TGTGCCAGCAGCTTGCCCACGGGACTAAACACAGATACGCAGTATTTT TRBD2 - TRBJ2-3 TRBV5-4 16
CASSPRTGGTEAFF TGTGCCAGCAGCCCTCGGACAGGAGGCACTGAAGCTTTCTTT TRBD1 - TRBJ1-1 TRBV9 14
CASSLEAGGPREQYF TGTGCCAGCAGCCTCGAAGCGGGAGGGCCGAGGGAGCAGTACTTC TRBD2 - TRBJ2-7 TRBV5-4 15
CASSFQAAKSTDTQYF TGTGCCAGCAGCTTTCAAGCGGCTAAGAGCACAGATACGCAGTATTTT - - TRBJ2-3 TRBV7-2 16
CASSLSLAGGSSTGELFF TGTGCCAGCAGCTTATCTCTAGCGGGAGGTTCGTCCACCGGGGAGCTGTTTTTT TRBD2 - TRBJ2-2 TRBV7-2 18
CASSPGLRFNEQFF TGTGCCAGCAGCCCAGGACTCAGGTTCAATGAGCAGTTCTTC - - TRBJ2-1 TRBV7-2 14
CASTPGQPNTGELFF TGTGCCAGCACCCCGGGACAGCCTAACACCGGGGAGCTGTTTTTT TRBD1 - TRBJ2-2 TRBV6-1 15
CASSLTRTGNEQFF TGTGCCAGCAGCTTAACACGGACAGGGAATGAGCAGTTCTTC TRBD1 - TRBJ2-1 TRBV11-2 14
CASSEDENTQYF TGTGCCAGCAGTGAAGACGAGAATACGCAGTATTTT - - TRBJ2-3 TRBV2 12
CASSQDFGGTYNEQFF TGCGCCAGCAGCCAAGATTTTGGCGGAACCTACAATGAGCAGTTCTTC - - TRBJ2-1 TRBV4-3 16
CASSRGLAGVAEQFF TGCGCCAGCAGCCGCGGACTAGCGGGAGTGGCTGAGCAGTTCTTC TRBD2 - TRBJ2-1 TRBV4-3 15
CASSPVSREERETQYF TGTGCCAGCAGCCCGGTTTCGCGGGAGGAACGAGAGACCCAGTACTTC TRBD2 once TRBJ2-5 TRBV6-6 16